This TCR beta chain was recorded in a study of control samples from healthy donors and cancer patients. Per germline, CDR1 SGDLS and CDR2 YYNGEE. Trimming left V 5 bases short and J 8 bases short, with 14 bases between. The CDR3 sequence is 13 residues long. The repertoire was sequenced with immunoSEQ multiplex PCR; TCRdb's copy has only in-frame clones and lacks some. This sample has around 76,000 clones, with approximately 88% found just once. The clonotype originates from a woman aged 45-59 years with colorectal cancer. The specimen sequenced was PBMCs. The chain joins TRBV9 to TRBJ2-1; D is uncertain. The CDR3 reads CASSARPWDEQFF. The CDR3 DNA reads TGTGCCAGCAGTGCCAGACCCTGGGATGAGCAGTTCTTC.